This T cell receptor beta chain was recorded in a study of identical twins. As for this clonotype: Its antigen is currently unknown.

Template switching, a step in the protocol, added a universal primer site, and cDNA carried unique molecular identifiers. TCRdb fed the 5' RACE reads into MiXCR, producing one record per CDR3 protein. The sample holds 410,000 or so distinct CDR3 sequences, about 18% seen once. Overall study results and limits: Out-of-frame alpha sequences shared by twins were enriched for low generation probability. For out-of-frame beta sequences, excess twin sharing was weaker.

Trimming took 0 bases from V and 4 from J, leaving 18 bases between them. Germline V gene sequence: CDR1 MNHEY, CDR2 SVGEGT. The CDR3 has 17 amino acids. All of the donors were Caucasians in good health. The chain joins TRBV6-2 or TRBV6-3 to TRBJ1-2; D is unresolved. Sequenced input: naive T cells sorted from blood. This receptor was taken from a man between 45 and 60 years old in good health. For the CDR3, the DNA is TGTGCCAGCAGTTACTCATATAAGTCTGCGGGAGGCTATGGCTACACCTTC. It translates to CASSYSYKSAGGYGYTF.